The 7 T cell receptor beta chains presented below share a single source sample, sequenced in a study of cytomegalovirus exposure and HLA in healthy donors. With 60 Vbeta and 13 Jbeta primers, the PCR was carried out. Using immunoSEQ multiplex PCR, the repertoire was profiled, and TCRdb retains in-frame clones only, with some absent. The sample carries around 150,000 clones, 70% to 80% recorded once. Sequencing was performed on PBMCs. The source is a man aged 30 to 39 in good health and CMV-seronegative.

V gene TRBV11-2 combines with J gene TRBJ2-7; 8 nucleotides align to TRBD2. The germline V gene has CDR1 SGHAT and CDR2 FQNNGV. The CDR3 is made up of 12 amino acids. V lost 1 base to trimming and J lost 12 bases; unmatched junction nucleotides: 5. In DNA, the CDR3 is TGTGCCAGCAGCTTAGGGACTAGCCGAAGGTACTTC. Residues: CASSLGTSRRYF.

V and J are TRBV10-3 and TRBJ2-6; 14 nucleotides match TRBD2. This CDR3 has 16 residues. The junction had 1 base not matched to a gene; V was cut back by 6 bases and J by 3 bases. Per the germline V gene, CDR1 is ENHRY and CDR2 is SYGVKD. The CDR3 here is CAIRTSGRGGANVLTF. Here the CDR3 DNA reads TGTGCCATCAGGACTAGCGGGAGGGGTGGGGCCAACGTCCTGACTTTC.

The V gene is TRBV27, the J gene TRBJ2-7; TRBD1 agrees at 9 bases. Germline V CDR1 and CDR2: MNHEY, SMNVEV (reference sequence). The V and J ends lost 6 bases and 3 bases, in that order; junction bases with no gene match: 12. This CDR3 contains 16 residues. CDR3: CASRQKTGGAVYEQYF. CDR3 in DNA: TGTGCCAGCAGACAAAAAACAGGGGGCGCGGTCTACGAGCAGTACTTC.

This sequence joins TRBV7-2 and TRBJ1-2; a possible D gene is TRBD1 (6 bases). V lost 1 base and J 1 base, leaving 16 bases between the germline ends. The V gene's germline CDR1 is SGHTA and CDR2 FQGNSA. The CDR3 runs 17 residues. This chain's CDR3 is CASSLVAGAGGNYGYTF. CDR3 coding DNA: TGTGCCAGCAGCTTAGTCGCGGGGGCAGGAGGTAACTATGGCTACACCTTC.

The rearrangement uses TRBV10-3 and TRBJ2-3, with D possibly TRBD2 on 6 matching bases. The CDR3 runs to 13 residues. The germline V gene encodes CDR1 ENHRY and CDR2 SYGVKD. Trimming pared 6 bases from V and 0 bases from J, leaving 7 bases between. The CDR3 nucleotides read TGTGCCATCAGGGGGACTAGCACAGATACGCAGTATTTT. Translated: CAIRGTSTDTQYF.

The chain recombines TRBV9 with TRBJ2-1; 10 bases are shared with TRBD2. This CDR3 contains 17 residues. Germline assignment: CDR1 SGDLS and CDR2 YYNGEE. V trimming: 0 bases; J trimming: 9 bases; junction bases outside the gene matches: 12. CDR3 nucleotide sequence: TGTGCCAGCAGCGTAGGCCGGGCTAGCGGGGGCCAGGGTGAGCAGTTCTTC. Its translation is CASSVGRASGGQGEQFF. Variable domain in full (rest from reference TRBV9 and TRBJ2-1): DSGVTQTPKHLITATGQRVTLRCSPRSGDLSVYWYQQSLDQGLQFLIQYYNGEERAKGNILERFSAQQFPDLHSELNLSSLELGDSALYFCASSVGRASGGQGEQFFGPGTRLTVL.

V is TRBV7-9 and J is TRBJ2-2; D is unclear. The V end lost 1 base, the J end lost 7 bases, and 19 bases lay between the germline ends. Germline values: CDR1 SEHNR, CDR2 FQNEAQ (reference sequence). The CDR3 runs 17 residues. The CDR3 bases are TGTGCCAGCAGCTTAGGAACGAGAAGCGACCTTAGCGGGGAGCTGTTTTTT. It translates to CASSLGTRSDLSGELFF.